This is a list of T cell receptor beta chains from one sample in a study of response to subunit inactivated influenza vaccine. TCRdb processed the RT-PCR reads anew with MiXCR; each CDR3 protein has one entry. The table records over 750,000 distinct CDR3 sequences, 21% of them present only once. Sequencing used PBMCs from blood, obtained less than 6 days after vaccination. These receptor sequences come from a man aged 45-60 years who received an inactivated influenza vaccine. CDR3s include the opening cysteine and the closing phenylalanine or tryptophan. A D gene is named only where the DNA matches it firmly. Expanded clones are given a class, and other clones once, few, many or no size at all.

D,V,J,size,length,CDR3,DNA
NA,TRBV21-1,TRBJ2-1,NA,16,CASSRSKLETYNEQFF,TGTGCCAGCAGCAGGAGCAAACTAGAAACCTACAATGAGCAGTTCTTC
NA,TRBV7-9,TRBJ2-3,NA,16,CASSSRDTAITDTQYF,TGTGCCAGCAGCTCCCGGGACACTGCAATTACAGATACGCAGTATTTT
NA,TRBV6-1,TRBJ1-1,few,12,CASARGYTEAFF,TGTGCCAGCGCGAGGGGTTACACTGAAGCTTTCTTT
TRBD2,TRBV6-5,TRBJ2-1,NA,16,CASSSITGRAYNEQFF,TGTGCCAGCAGTTCCATTACCGGGAGGGCCTACAATGAGCAGTTCTTC
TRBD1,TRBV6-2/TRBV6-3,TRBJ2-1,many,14,CAIRLGQGGSETLF,TGTGCCATCCGCTTGGGACAGGGGGGATCGGAGACGCTCTTC
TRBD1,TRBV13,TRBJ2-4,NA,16,CASSTGQTLAKNIQYF,TGTGCCAGCAGCACGGGACAGACTCTAGCCAAAAACATTCAGTACTTC
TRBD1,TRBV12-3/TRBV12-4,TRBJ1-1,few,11,CASSGQGKAFF,TGTGCCAGCAGTGGACAGGGTAAAGCTTTCTTT
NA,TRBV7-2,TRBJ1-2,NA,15,CASSFDGRGHYGYTF,TGTGCCAGCAGCTTTGACGGCAGGGGTCACTATGGCTACACCTTC
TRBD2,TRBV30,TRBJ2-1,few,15,CAWRPSGRTSDEQFF,TGTGCCTGGAGACCGAGCGGGAGGACCTCCGATGAGCAGTTCTTC
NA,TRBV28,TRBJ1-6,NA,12,CASIAQSSPLHF,TGTGCCAGCATCGCCCAGAGTTCACCCCTCCACTTT
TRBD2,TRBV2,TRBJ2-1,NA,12,CASMREYTEQFF,TGTGCCAGCATGCGGGAGTATACTGAGCAGTTCTTC
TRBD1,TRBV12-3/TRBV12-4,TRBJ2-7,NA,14,CASSFGTVSNEQYF,TGTGCCAGCAGTTTCGGGACAGTCTCGAACGAGCAGTACTTC
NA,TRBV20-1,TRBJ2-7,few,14,CSARVPFRGGEQYF,TGCAGTGCTAGAGTCCCGTTTAGAGGAGGTGAGCAGTACTTC
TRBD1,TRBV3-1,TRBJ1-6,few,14,CASSLGTAESPLHF,TGTGCCAGCAGCCTCGGGACAGCGGAATCACCCCTCCACTTT
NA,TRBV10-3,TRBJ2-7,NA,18,CTISLVVSGADGFYEQYF,TGTACCATCAGTTTAGTCGTTAGCGGAGCAGACGGATTCTACGAGCAGTACTTC